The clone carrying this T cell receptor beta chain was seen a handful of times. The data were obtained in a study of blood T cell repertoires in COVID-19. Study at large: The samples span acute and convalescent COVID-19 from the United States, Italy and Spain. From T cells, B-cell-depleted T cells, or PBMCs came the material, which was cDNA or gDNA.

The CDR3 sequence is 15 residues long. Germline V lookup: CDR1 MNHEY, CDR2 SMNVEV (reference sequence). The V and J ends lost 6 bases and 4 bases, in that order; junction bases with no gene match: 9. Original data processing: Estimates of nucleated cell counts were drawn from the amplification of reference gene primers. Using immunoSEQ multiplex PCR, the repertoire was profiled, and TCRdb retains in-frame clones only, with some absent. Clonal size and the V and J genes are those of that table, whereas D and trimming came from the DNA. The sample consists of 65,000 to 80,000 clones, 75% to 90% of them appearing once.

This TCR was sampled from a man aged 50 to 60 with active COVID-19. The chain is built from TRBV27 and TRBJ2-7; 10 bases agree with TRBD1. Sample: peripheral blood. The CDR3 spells CASRGLGQGRYEQYF. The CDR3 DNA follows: TGTGCCAGCAGGGGCTTGGGACAGGGGCGTTACGAGCAGTACTTC.